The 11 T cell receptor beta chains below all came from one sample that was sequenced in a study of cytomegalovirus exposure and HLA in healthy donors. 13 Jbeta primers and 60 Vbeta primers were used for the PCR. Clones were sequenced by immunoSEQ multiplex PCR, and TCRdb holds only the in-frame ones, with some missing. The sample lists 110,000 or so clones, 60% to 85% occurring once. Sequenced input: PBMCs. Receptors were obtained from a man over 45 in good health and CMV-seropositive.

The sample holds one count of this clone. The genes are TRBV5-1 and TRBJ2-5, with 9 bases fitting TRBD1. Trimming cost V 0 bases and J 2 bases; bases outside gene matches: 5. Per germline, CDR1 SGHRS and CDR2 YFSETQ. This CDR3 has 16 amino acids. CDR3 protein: CASSLEGQGAQETQYF. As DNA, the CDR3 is TGCGCCAGCAGCTTGGAGGGACAGGGAGCGCAAGAGACCCAGTACTTC.

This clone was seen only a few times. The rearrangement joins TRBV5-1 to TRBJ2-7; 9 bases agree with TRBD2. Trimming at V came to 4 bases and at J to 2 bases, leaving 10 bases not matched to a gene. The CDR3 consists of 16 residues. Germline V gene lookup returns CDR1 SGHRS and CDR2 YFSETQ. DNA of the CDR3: TGCGCCAGCAGCCGGTGGGAAGGCGGGAGGGCCTACGAGCAGTACTTC. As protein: CASSRWEGGRAYEQYF.

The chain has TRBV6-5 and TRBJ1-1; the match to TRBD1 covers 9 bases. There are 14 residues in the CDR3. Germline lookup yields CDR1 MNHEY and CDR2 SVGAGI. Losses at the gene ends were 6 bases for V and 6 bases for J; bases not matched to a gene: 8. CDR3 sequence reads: CASSRTGAGAEAFF. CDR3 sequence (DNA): TGTGCCAGCAGCCGGACAGGGGCTGGAGCTGAAGCTTTCTTT.

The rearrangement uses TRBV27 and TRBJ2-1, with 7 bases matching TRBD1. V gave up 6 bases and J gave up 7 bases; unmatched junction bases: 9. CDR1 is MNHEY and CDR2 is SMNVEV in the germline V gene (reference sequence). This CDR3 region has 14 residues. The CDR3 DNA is TGTGCCAGCAGAAAAATGGGACAGATAAATGAGCAGTTCTTC. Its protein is CASRKMGQINEQFF.

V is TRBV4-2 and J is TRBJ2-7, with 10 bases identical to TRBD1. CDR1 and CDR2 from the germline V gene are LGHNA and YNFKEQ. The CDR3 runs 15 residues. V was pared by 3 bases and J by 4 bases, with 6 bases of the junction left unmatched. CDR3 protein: CASSQETGGSYEQYF. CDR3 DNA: TGTGCCAGCAGCCAGGAGACAGGGGGCTCTTACGAGCAGTACTTC.

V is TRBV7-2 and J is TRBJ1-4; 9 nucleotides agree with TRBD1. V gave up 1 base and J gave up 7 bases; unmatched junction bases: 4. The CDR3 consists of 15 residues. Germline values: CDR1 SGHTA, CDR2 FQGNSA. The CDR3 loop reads CASSLGGQGSEKLFF. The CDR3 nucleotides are TGTGCCAGCAGCTTAGGGGGACAGGGCAGTGAAAAACTGTTTTTT.

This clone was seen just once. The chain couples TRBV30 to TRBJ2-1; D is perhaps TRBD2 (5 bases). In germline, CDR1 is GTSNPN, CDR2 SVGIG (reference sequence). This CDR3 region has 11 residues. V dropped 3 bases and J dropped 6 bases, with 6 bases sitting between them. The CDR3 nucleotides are TGTGCCTGGAGGAGGGCCAATGAGCAGTTCTTC. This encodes CAWRRANEQFF. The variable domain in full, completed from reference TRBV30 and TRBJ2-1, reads SQTIHQWPATLVQPVGSPLSLECTVEGTSNPNLYWYRQAAGRGLQLLFYSVGIGQISSEVPQNLSASRPQDRQFILSSKKLLLSDSGFYLCAWRRANEQFFGPGTRLTVL.

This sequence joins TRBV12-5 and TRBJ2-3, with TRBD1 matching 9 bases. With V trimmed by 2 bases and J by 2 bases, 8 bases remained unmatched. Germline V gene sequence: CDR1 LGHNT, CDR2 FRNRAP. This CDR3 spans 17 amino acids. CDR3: CASGLSPGTGFTDTQYF. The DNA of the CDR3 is TGTGCTAGTGGTTTGTCCCCGGGGACAGGGTTCACAGATACGCAGTATTTT.

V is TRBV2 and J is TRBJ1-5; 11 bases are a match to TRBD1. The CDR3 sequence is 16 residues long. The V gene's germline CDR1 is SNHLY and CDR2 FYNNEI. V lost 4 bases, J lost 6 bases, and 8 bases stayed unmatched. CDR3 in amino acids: CASSGPGTGGGQPQHF. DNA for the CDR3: TGTGCCAGCAGTGGCCCCGGGACAGGGGGTGGTCAGCCCCAGCATTTT.

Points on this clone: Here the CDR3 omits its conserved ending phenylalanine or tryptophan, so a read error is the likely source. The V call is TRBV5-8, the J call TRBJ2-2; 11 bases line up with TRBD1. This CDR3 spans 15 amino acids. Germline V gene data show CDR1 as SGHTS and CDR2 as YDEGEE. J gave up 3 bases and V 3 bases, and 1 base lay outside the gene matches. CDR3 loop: CASSSGQGDTGELFV. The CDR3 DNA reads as TGTGCCAGCAGCTCGGGACAGGGGGACACCGGGGAGCTGTTTGTT.

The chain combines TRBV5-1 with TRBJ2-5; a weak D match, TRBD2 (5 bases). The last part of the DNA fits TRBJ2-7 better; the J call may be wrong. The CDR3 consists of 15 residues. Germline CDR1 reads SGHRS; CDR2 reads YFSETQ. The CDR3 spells CASSSPEDGSYEQYF. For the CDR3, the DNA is TGCGCCAGCAGCTCCCCGGAGGACGGCTCCTACGAGCAGTACTTC.